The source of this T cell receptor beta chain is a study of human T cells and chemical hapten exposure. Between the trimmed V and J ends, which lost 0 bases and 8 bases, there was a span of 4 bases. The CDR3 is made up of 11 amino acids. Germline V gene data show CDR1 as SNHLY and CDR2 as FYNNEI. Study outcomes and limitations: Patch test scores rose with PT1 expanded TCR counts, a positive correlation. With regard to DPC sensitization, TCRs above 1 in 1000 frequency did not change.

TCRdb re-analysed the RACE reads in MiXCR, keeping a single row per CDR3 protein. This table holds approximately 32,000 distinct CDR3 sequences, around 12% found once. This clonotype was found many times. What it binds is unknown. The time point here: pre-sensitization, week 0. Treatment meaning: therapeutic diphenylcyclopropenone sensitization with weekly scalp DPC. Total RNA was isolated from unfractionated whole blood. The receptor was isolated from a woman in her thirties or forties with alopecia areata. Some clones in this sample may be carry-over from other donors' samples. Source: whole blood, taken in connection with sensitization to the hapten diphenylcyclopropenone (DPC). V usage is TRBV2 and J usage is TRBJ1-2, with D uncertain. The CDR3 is CASSEARGYTF. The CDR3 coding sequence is TGTGCCAGCAGTGAAGCGCGGGGCTACACCTTC.